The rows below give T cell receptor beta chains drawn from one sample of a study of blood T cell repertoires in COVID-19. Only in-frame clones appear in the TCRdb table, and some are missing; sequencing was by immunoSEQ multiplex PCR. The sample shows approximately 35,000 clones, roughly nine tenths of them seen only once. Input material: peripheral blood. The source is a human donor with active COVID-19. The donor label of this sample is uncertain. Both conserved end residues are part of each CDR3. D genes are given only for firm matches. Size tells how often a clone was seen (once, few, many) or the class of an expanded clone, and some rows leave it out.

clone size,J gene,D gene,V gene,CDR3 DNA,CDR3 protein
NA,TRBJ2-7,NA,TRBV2,TGTGCTGGAGGTGGCAGTACCTACGAGCAGTACTTC,CAGGGSTYEQYF
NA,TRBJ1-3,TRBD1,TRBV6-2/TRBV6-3,TGTGCCAGCAGTTACCGGCGCAGGGGGCCCCCAGGGACTGGAAACACCATATATTTT,CASSYRRRGPPGTGNTIYF
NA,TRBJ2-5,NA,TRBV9,TGTGCCAGCAGCGTAGGGCCGGGACAAGAGACCCAGTACTTC,CASSVGPGQETQYF
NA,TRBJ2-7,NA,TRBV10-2,TGCGCCAGCAGTGTGAGGGGGGGAACAGCCTACGAGCAGTACTTC,CASSVRGGTAYEQYF
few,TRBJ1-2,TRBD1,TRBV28,TGTGCCAGCAGACGCTCGGACAGGGACTATGGCTACACCTTC,CASRRSDRDYGYTF
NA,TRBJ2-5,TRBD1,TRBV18,TGTGCCAGCTCACGACAGGGGGGGCAAGAGACCCAGTACTTC,CASSRQGGQETQYF
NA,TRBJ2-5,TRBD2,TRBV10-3,TGTGCCACCCAGGGGCTTAGCGGGAGGTTGGAGACCCAGTACTTC,CATQGLSGRLETQYF
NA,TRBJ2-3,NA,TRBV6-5,TGTGCCAGCAGCCTTAGACAGGAGGACGCAGATACGCAGTATTTT,CASSLRQEDADTQYF
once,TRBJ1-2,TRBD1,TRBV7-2,TGTGCCAGCAGATCCGCTCGGGACAGGTTCTATGGCTACACCTTC,CASRSARDRFYGYTF
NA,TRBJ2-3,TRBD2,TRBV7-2,TGTGCCAGCAGCTTAGGAGGACTAGCGGTGGATACGCAGTATTTT,CASSLGGLAVDTQYF
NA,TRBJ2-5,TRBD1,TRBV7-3,TGTGCCAGCAGCAACACAGGGGGCCAAGAGACCCAGTACTTC,CASSNTGGQETQYF
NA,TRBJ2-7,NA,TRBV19,TGTGCCAGTAGTATTCCACAGGGCTACGAGCAGTACTTC,CASSIPQGYEQYF
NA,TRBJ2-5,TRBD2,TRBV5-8,TGTGCCAGCAGCTTCGGGACTAGCGGGAACCAAGAGACCCAGTACTTC,CASSFGTSGNQETQYF
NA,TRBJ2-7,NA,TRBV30,TGTGCCTGGAGTCTCCGGGGATCCTACGAGCAGTACTTC,CAWSLRGSYEQYF
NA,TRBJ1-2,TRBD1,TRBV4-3,TGCGCCAGCAGCCAGCACAGGGGGAACTATGGCTACACCTTC,CASSQHRGNYGYTF
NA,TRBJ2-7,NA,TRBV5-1,TGCGCCACCTACCAAGACAGCTTTCGCGAGCAGTACTTC,CATYQDSFREQYF
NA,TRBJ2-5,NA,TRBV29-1,TGCAGCGTCTCTAGCCAAGAGACCCAGTACTTC,CSVSSQETQYF
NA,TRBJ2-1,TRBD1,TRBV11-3,TGTGCCAGCAGCTTGTGGCAGGGGGCACCTGAGCAGTTCTTC,CASSLWQGAPEQFF
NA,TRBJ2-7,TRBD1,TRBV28,TGTGCCAGCAGTTCGGGACAGTCCTACGAGCAGTACTTC,CASSSGQSYEQYF
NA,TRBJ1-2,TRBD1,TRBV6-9,TGTGCCAGCAGTTATCGGGGTTTGACAGGGGACGGCTATGGCTACACCTTC,CASSYRGLTGDGYGYTF
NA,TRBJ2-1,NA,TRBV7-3,TGTGCCAGCAGCCCCAGTGCGGGGCGCCCTTCCTACAATGAGCAGTTCTTC,CASSPSAGRPSYNEQFF
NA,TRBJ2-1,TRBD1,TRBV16,TGTGCCAGCAGCCAGGCCGGGACAGGGCCCTACAATGAGCAGTTCTTC,CASSQAGTGPYNEQFF
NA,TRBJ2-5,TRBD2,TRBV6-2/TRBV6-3,TGTGCCAGCAGTCCGGGACTAGCCCTACTCCAAGAGACCCAGTACTTC,CASSPGLALLQETQYF
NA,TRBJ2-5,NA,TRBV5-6,TGTGCCAGCGGAGTTGGAGAGACCCAGTACTTC,CASGVGETQYF
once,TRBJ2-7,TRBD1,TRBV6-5,TGTGCCAGCAGCCGGGACAGGTCCTACGAGCAGTACTTC,CASSRDRSYEQYF
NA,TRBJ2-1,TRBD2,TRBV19,TGTGCCAGTAGTATAGTGACTAGCGGGGCCAGCTCCTACAATGAGCAGTTCTTC,CASSIVTSGASSYNEQFF
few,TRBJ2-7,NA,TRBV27,TGTGCCAGCACCTTGGGACAAGGCTCCTACGAGCAGTACTTC,CASTLGQGSYEQYF
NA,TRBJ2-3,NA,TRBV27,TGTGCCAGCAGTTTCTCCCGCACAGATACGCAGTATTTT,CASSFSRTDTQYF
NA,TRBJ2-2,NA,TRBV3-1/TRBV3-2,TGTGCCAGCAGCCAGGGACACCGCACCGGGGAGCTGTTTTTT,CASSQGHRTGELFF
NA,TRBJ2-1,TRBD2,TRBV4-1,TGCGCCAGCAGCCAAGACCGGTCGGGAGGGGGGCTCGGGATGTTCTTC,CASSQDRSGGGLGMFF
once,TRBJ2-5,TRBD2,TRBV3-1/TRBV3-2,TGTGCCAGCAGCTCCCGGACTAGCGGGAGTTATGAGACCCAGTACTTC,CASSSRTSGSYETQYF
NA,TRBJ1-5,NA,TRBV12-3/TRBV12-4,TGTGCCAGCCGGGGGGGGGCCCAGCCCCAGCATTTT,CASRGGAQPQHF
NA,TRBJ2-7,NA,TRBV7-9,TGTGCCAGCAGCTTAACAACCCCCTTGTACGAGCAGTACTTC,CASSLTTPLYEQYF
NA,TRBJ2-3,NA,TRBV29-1,TGCAGCGTCATTGCCGGGGGCACAGATACGCAGTATTTT,CSVIAGGTDTQYF
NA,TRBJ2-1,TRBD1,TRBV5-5,TGTGCCAGCAGCCCCGTCCCGGGACAGGGAGGTACTTACAATGAGCAGTTCTTC,CASSPVPGQGGTYNEQFF
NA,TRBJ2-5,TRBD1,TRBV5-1,TGCGCCAGCAGCTTGGAGGGGGCTAGTGACCAAGAGACCCAGTACTTC,CASSLEGASDQETQYF
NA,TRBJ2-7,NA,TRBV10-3,TGTGCCATCAGTACACGGGGACAAGGGAGCTACGAGCAGTACTTC,CAISTRGQGSYEQYF
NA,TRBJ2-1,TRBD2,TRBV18,TGTGCCAGCTCACCCCTTCCGGTGGAGGTAGCTAGCGGGAGGGCCGATGAGCAGTTCTTC,CASSPLPVEVASGRADEQFF
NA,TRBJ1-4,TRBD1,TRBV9,TGTGCCAGCAGCAGGACAGGGGTTAATGAAAAACTGTTTTTT,CASSRTGVNEKLFF
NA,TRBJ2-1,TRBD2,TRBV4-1,TGCGCCAGCAGCCGGACGAGGACTAGCGGGAAGGTATACAATGAGCAGTTCTTC,CASSRTRTSGKVYNEQFF
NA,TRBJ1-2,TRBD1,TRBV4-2,TGTGCCAGCAGCCAAGAACAGACAGGGGACTATGGCTACACCTTC,CASSQEQTGDYGYTF
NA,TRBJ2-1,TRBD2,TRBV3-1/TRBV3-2,TGTGCCAGCAGCCAAAAAAAGGGGACCGGGACTAGCGTCGATGAGCAGTTCTTC,CASSQKKGTGTSVDEQFF
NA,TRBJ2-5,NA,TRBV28,TGTGCCAGCAGTTTATCCGACAGGTACCAAGAGACCCAGTACTTC,CASSLSDRYQETQYF
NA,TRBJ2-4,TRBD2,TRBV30,TGTGCCTGGAGTGAGAAACTAGCGGGGGGCCCCGGGTCCATTCAGTACTTC,CAWSEKLAGGPGSIQYF
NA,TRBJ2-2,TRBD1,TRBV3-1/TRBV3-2,TGTGCCAGCAGCAGCAGGGGGGGGGAGCTGTTTTTT,CASSSRGGELFF
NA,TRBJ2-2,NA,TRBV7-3,TGTGCCAGCAGCTTGTCGGGAAACACCGGGGAGCTGTTTTTT,CASSLSGNTGELFF
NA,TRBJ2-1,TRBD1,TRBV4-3,TGCGCCAGCAGCCAAGGGGGCCCATGGGGACAGGACTACAATGAGCAGTTCTTC,CASSQGGPWGQDYNEQFF
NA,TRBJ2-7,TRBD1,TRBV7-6,TGTGCCAGCAGCTTAGGGGCCGGGACAGGGAGCACCTACGAGCAGTACTTC,CASSLGAGTGSTYEQYF
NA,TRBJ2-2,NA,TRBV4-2,TGTGCCAGCAGCCAAGTTAGAGGAGACACCGGGGAGCTGTTTTTT,CASSQVRGDTGELFF
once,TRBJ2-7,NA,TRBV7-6,TGTGCCAGCAGCTTAGGCGGAGGGGTCACCTACGAGCAGTACTTC,CASSLGGGVTYEQYF
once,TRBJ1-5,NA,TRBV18,TGTGCCAGCTCACCGACAGTTAGCAATCAGCCCCAGCATTTT,CASSPTVSNQPQHF
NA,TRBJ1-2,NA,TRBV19,TGTGCCGCAGGGCAATATGGCTACACCTTC,CAAGQYGYTF
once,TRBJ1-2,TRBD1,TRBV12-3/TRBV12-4,TGTGCCAGCAGTCCGGGGACAGGGGAGGGCTACACCTTC,CASSPGTGEGYTF
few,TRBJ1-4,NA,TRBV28,TGTGCCAGCAGTTTGCAGGGAGGTGAAAAACTGTTTTTT,CASSLQGGEKLFF
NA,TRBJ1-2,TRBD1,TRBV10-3,TGTGCCATCACTCCGGACAGGGGAGGCAGGGACTATGGCTACACCTTC,CAITPDRGGRDYGYTF
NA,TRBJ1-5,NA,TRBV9,TGTGCCAGCAGCGTTTTTGCGGGGGACAATCAGCCCCAGCATTTT,CASSVFAGDNQPQHF
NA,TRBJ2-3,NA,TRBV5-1,TGCGCCAGCAGCTTGGGTCGGGGGGCTCGCACAGATACGCAGTATTTT,CASSLGRGARTDTQYF
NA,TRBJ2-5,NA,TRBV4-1,TGCGCCAGCAGCCAAGAGACGTGGGGGCTGGTCCGGGAGACCCAGTACTTC,CASSQETWGLVRETQYF
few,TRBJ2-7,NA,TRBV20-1,TGCAGTCCGAGGGCGGTCTACGAGCAGTACTTC,CSPRAVYEQYF